Presented here are 4 T cell receptor beta chains from one specimen sequenced in a study of cytomegalovirus exposure and HLA in healthy donors. Amplification used 60 Vbeta primers and 13 Jbeta primers. Some clones are missing from TCRdb's copy, which holds only in-frame ones; the method was immunoSEQ multiplex PCR. The sample has about 140,000 clones, 65% to 85% seen once. The sample consisted of PBMCs. The receptors were sampled from a man aged 18 to 30 in good health and CMV-seronegative.

This chain connects TRBV20-1 to TRBJ2-7; perhaps TRBD2 as D (5 bases). The CDR3 covers 11 residues. CDR1 and CDR2 (germline): DFQATT, SNEGSKA (reference sequence). V lost 7 bases, J lost 2 bases, and 9 bases lay in between. The CDR3 protein is CSGRGTYEQYF. The CDR3 nucleotides read TGCAGTGGGAGAGGGACCTACGAGCAGTACTTC.

This chain uses TRBV6-1 with TRBJ2-3; D might be TRBD2 (6 bases). The V end lost 3 bases, the J end lost 6 bases, and 16 bases lay between the germline ends. Germline CDR1 reads MNHNS; CDR2 reads SASEGT. The CDR3 runs 15 residues. The CDR3 protein is CASSEPLGAGDTQYF. Here the CDR3 DNA reads TGTGCCAGCAGTGAGCCCTTAGGCGCGGGGGATACGCAGTATTTT.

This chain joins TRBV19 and TRBJ1-5; D gene unclear. Germline V gene lookup returns CDR1 LNHDA and CDR2 SQIVND (reference sequence). Trimming removed 3 bases at V and 11 bases at J, with 14 bases between. This CDR3 comprises 13 residues. Here the CDR3 DNA reads TGTGCCAGTAGTATCCTCCAAAATCGGGCCCAGCATTTT. Translation: CASSILQNRAQHF.

The chain links TRBV19 to TRBJ2-7; 7 bases match TRBD1. V dropped 6 bases and J dropped 3; count of bases not matched to a gene: 5. This CDR3 region has 13 residues. Looked up from germline, CDR1 is LNHDA and CDR2 is SQIVND (reference sequence). The CDR3 nucleotides are TGTGCCAGTAGGCCAACAGGGGTCTACGAGCAGTACTTC. Translation gives CASRPTGVYEQYF.